This entry features one T cell receptor (beta chain) sequence. V lost 0 bases to trimming and J lost 6 bases; unmatched junction nucleotides: 10. Germline V gives CDR1 SGHRS, CDR2 YFSETQ. This CDR3 contains 17 residues. This sample is drawn from a study of T cell responses to AZD1222 COVID-19 vaccine. Sequencing used immunoSEQ multiplex PCR; TCRdb keeps in-frame clones, though not all of them. This table has approximately 80,000 clones, 75% to 95% appearing once. Specimen: peripheral blood, collected 28 days after the second AZD1222 dose. V is TRBV5-1 and J is TRBJ2-1, with TRBD2 identical over 9 bases. The sequence came from an adult who received the AZD1222 COVID-19 vaccine. In DNA, the CDR3 is TGCGCCAGCAGCTTGGGAGCGGGAGGCCCCGCAATCAATGAGCAGTTCTTC. Encoded protein: CASSLGAGGPAINEQFF.